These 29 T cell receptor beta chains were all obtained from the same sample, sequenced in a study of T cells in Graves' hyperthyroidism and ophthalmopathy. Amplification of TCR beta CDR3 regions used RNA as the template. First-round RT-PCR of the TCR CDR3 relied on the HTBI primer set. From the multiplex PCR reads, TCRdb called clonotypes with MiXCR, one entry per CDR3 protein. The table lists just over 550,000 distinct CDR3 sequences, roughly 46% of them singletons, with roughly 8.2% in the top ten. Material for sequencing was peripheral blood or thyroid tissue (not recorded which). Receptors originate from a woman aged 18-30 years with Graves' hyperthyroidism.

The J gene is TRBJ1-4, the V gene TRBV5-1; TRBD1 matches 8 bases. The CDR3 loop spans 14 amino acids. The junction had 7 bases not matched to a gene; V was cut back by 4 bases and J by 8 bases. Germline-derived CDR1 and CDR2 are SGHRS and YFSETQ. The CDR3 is CASSDTGGGEKLFF. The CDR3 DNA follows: TGCGCCAGCAGCGACACAGGGGGAGGCGAAAAACTGTTTTTT.

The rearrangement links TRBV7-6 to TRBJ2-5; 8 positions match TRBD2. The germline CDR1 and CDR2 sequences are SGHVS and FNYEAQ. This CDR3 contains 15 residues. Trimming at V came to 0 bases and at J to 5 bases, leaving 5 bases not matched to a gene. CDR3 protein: CASSLASGIGETQYF. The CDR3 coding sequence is TGTGCCAGCAGCTTAGCTAGCGGGATTGGGGAGACCCAGTACTTC.

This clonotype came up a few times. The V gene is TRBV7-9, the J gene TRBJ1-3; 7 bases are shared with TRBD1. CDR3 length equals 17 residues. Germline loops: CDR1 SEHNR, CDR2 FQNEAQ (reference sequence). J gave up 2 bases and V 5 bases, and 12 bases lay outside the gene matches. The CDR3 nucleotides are TGTGCCAGCAGCCCGTTACTCACAGGGGCGCCTGGAAACACCATATATTTT. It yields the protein CASSPLLTGAPGNTIYF.

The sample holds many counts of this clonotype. The CDR3 DNA is TGCAGCGGTCGGACAGGGGCGCAGGGAGAGACCCAGTACTTC. Translation gives CSGRTGAQGETQYF. The chain recombines TRBV29-1 with TRBJ2-5, with 9 bases that match TRBD1. CDR1 SQVTM and CDR2 ANQGSEA come from the germline V gene. The J segment lost 4 bases and the V segment lost 7 bases, leaving 10 bases of the junction unmatched. The CDR3 has 14 residues.

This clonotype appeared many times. For the CDR3, the DNA is TGTGCCAGCAGTGACAGGGGGTTCCCCTACGAGCAGTACTTC. Protein sequence: CASSDRGFPYEQYF. V and J are TRBV2 and TRBJ2-7; 7 nucleotides agree with TRBD1. Trimming took 3 bases from V and 2 from J; bases not matched to a gene: 4. Germline V gene data show CDR1 as SNHLY and CDR2 as FYNNEI. This CDR3 region has 14 residues.

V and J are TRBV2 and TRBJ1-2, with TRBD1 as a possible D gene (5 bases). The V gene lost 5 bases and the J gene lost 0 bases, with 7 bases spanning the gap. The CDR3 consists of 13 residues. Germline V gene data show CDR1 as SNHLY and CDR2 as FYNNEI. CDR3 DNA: TGTGCCAGCAGTTGGGGGGCTAACTATGGCTACACCTTC. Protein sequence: CASSWGANYGYTF.

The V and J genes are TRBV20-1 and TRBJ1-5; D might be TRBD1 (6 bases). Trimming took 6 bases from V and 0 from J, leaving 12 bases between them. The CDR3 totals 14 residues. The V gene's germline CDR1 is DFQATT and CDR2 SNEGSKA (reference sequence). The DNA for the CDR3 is TGCAGTGCAGGGACACCGAATAGCAATCAGCCCCAGCATTTT. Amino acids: CSAGTPNSNQPQHF.

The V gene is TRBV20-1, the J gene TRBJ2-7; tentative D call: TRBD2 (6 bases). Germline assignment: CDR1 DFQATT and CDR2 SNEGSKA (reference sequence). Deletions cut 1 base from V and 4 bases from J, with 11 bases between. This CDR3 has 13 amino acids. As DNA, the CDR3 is TGCAGTGCTAGAGCCGGCGGGATATACGAGCAGTACTTC. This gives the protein CSARAGGIYEQYF.

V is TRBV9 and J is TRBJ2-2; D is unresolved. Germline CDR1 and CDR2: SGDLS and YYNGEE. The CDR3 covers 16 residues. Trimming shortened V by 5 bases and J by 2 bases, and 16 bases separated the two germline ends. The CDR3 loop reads CASSFRPTPNTGELFF. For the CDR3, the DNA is TGTGCCAGCAGTTTTCGCCCAACCCCCAACACCGGGGAGCTGTTTTTT.

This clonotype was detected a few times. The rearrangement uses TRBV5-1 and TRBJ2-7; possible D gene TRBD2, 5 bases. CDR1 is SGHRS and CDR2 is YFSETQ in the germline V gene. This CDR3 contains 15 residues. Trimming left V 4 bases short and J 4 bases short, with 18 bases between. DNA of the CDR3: TGCGCCAGCAGCGGCACGGACTGGTGGCAGTACGAGCAGTACTTC. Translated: CASSGTDWWQYEQYF.

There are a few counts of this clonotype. In DNA, the CDR3 is TGTGCCAGCAGTGATCAGGGGGGTACTGCAGATACGCAGTATTTT. Its protein is CASSDQGGTADTQYF. The chain joins TRBV25-1 to TRBJ2-3; D possibly corresponds to TRBD1 (7 bases). This CDR3 comprises 15 residues. Germline-derived CDR1 and CDR2 are MGHDK and SYGVNS. V lost 3 bases, J lost 4 bases, and 14 bases lay in between. Using reference TRBV25-1 and TRBJ2-3 for the parts outside the CDR3, the full variable domain is EADIYQTPRYLVIGTGKKITLECSQTMGHDKMYWYQQDPGMELHLIHYSYGVNSTEKGDLSSESTVSRIRTEHFPLTLESARPSHTSQYLCASSDQGGTADTQYFGPGTRLTVL.

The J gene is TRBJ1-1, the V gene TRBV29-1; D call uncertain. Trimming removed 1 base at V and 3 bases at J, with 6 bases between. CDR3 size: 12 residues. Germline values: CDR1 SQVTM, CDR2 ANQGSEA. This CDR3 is CSVEGWDTEAFF. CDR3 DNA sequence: TGCAGCGTTGAAGGTTGGGACACTGAAGCTTTCTTT. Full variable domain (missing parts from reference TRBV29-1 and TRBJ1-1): SAVISQKPSRDICQRGTSLTIQCQVDSQVTMMFWYRQQPGQSLTLIATANQGSEATYESGFVIDKFPISRPNLTFSTLTVSNMSPEDSSIYLCSVEGWDTEAFFGQGTRLTVV.

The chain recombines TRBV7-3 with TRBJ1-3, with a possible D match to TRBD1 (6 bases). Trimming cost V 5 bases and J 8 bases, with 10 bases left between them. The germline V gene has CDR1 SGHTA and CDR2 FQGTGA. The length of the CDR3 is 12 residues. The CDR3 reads CASSVQGYTIYF. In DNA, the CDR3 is TGTGCCAGCAGCGTACAGGGCTACACCATATATTTT.

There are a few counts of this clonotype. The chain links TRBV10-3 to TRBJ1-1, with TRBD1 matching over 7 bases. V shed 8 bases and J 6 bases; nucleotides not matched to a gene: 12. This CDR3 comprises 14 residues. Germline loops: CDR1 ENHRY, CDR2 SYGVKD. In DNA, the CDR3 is TGTGCCATCTCGGGGTCAGGGGGAAGAGCTGAAGCTTTCTTT. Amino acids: CAISGSGGRAEAFF.

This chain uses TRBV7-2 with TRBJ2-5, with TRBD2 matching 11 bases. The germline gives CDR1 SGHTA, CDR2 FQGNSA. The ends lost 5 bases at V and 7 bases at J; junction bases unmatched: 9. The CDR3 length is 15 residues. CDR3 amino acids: CASSMGGTSGRTQYF. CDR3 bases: TGTGCCAGCAGCATGGGCGGGACTAGCGGCCGGACCCAGTACTTC.

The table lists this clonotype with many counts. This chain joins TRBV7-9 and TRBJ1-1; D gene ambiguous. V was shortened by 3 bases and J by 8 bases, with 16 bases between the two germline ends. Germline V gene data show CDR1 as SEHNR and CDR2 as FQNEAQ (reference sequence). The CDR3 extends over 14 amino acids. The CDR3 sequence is CASSLDDVRGEAFF. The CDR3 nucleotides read TGTGCCAGCAGCTTGGACGACGTGAGAGGGGAAGCTTTCTTT.

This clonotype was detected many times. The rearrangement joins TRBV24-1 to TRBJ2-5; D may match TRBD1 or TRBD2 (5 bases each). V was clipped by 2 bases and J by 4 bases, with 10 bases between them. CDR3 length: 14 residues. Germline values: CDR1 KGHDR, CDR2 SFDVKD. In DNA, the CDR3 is TGTGCCACCAGTGATTCGCCCGGGACAGAGACCCAGTACTTC. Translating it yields CATSDSPGTETQYF.

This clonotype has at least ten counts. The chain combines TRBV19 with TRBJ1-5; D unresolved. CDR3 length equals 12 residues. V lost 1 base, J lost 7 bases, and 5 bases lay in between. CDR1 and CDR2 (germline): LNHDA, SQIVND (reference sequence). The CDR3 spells CASSIGLQPQHF. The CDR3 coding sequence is TGTGCCAGTAGTATAGGGCTGCAGCCCCAGCATTTT. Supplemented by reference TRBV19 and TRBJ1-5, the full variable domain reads DGGITQSPKYLFRKEGQNVTLSCEQNLNHDAMYWYRQDPGQGLRLIYYSQIVNDFQKGDIAEGYSVSREKKESFPLTVTSAQKNPTAFYLCASSIGLQPQHFGDGTRLSIL.

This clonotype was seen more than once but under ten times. The CDR3 here is CASSYLGPQIDSPLHF. The CDR3 region has the DNA TGTGCCAGCAGTTACCTGGGGCCGCAGATTGATTCACCCCTCCACTTT. The chain is built from TRBV6-5 and TRBJ1-6, with D maybe TRBD1 (5 bases). This CDR3 spans 16 amino acids. Per the germline V gene, CDR1 is MNHEY and CDR2 is SVGAGI. Between the trimmed V and J ends, which lost 2 bases and 8 bases, there was a span of 16 bases.

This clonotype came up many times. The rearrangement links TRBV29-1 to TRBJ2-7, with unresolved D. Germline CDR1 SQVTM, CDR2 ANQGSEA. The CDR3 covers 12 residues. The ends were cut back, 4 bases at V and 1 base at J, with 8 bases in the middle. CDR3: CSVGIGSYEQYF. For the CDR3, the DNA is TGCAGCGTTGGAATCGGATCCTACGAGCAGTACTTC.

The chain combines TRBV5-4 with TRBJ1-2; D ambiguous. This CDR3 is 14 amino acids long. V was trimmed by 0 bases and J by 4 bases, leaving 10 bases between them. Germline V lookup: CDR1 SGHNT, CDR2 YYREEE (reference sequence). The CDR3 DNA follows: TGTGCCAGCAGCTTGGTGCGGGAGGTCTATGGCTACACCTTC. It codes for CASSLVREVYGYTF.

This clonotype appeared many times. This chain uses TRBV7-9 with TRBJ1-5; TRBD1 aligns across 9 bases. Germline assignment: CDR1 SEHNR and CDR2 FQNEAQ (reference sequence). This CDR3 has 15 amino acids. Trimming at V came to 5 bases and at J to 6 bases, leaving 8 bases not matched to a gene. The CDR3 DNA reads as TGTGCCAGCAGCACGGGACAGGGAATAGTTCAGCCCCAGCATTTT. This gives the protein CASSTGQGIVQPQHF. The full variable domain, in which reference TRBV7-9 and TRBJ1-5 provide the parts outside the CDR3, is DTGVSQNPRHKITKRGQNVTFRCDPISEHNRLYWYRQTLGQGPEFLTYFQNEAQLEKSRLLSDRFSAERPKGSFSTLEIQRTEQGDSAMYLCASSTGQGIVQPQHFGDGTRLSIL.

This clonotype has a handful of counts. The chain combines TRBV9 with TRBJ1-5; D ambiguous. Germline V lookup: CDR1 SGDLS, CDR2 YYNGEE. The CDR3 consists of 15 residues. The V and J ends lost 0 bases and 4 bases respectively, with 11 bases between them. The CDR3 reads CASSVGNGRNQPQHF. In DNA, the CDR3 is TGTGCCAGCAGCGTAGGGAATGGAAGGAATCAGCCCCAGCATTTT. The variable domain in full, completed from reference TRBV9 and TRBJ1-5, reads DSGVTQTPKHLITATGQRVTLRCSPRSGDLSVYWYQQSLDQGLQFLIQYYNGEERAKGNILERFSAQQFPDLHSELNLSSLELGDSALYFCASSVGNGRNQPQHFGDGTRLSIL.

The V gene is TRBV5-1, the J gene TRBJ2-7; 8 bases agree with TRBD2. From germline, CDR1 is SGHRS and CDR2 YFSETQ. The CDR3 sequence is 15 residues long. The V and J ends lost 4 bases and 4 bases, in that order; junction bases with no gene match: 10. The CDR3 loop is CASSPNRGLDYEQYF. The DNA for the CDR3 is TGCGCCAGCAGCCCCAACCGGGGACTAGATTACGAGCAGTACTTC.

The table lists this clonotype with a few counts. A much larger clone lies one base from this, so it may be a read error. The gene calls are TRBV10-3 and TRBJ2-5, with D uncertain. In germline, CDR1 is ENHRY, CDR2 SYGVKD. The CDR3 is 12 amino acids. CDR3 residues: CASSEFQETQYF. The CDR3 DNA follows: TGTGCCAGCAGTGAATTCCAAGAGACCCAGTACTTC.

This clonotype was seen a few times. As DNA, the CDR3 is TGCAGTGCTAGAAGAACAGTCAACCACGAGCAGTACTTC. It is translated as CSARRTVNHEQYF. The V gene is TRBV20-1, the J gene TRBJ2-7; D is ambiguous. The CDR3 extends over 13 amino acids. Trimming pared 2 bases from V and 5 bases from J, leaving 13 bases between. Germline values: CDR1 DFQATT, CDR2 SNEGSKA (reference sequence).

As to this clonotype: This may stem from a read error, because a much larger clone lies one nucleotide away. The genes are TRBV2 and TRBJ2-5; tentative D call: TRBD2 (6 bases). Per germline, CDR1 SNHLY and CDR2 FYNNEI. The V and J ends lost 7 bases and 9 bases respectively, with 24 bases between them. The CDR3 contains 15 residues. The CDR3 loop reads CASITGLSLGEAQYF. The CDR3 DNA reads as TGTGCCAGCATTACGGGCCTTTCCCTCGGGGAGGCCCAGTACTTC.

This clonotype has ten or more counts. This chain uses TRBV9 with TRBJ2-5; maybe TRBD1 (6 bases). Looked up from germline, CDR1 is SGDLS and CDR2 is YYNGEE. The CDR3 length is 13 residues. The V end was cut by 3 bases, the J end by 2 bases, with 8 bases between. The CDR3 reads CASSGDIQETQYF. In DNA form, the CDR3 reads TGTGCCAGCAGCGGGGACATACAAGAGACCCAGTACTTC.

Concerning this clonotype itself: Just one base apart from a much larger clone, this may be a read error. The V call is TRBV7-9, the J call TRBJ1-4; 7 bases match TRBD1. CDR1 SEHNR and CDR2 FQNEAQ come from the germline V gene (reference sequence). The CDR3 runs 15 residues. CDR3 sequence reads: CASSDTGVTSEKLFF. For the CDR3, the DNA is TGTGCCAGCAGCGATACAGGGGTGACTAGTGAAAAACTGTTTTTT.